This entry describes one T cell receptor (beta chain). Its antigen is currently unknown. Via MiXCR, TCRdb re-called the reads, giving one row per CDR3 protein. Here the sample spans some 480,000 distinct CDR3 sequences, around a third being singletons. This entry belongs to a study of T cell repertoires in cytomegalovirus infection. Across the study: Recently described HLA-C-restricted plus well-studied HLA-B-restricted CMV epitopes were used. Evidence of both CMV infection and a matching HLA type came from public TCR beta signatures.

V lost 3 bases to trimming and J lost 11 bases; unmatched junction nucleotides: 8. CDR3 length: 13 residues. Study-level findings and limits: The cumulative frequency of public TCR beta families identified carriers of CMV plus the relevant HLA. The ex vivo response showed dominance by HLA-C-restricted CMV-specific TCR beta clonotypes.

This sequence joins TRBV12-3 or TRBV12-4 and TRBJ1-1; 8 nucleotides match TRBD1. The TCR comes from a human donor in good health (CMV status not recorded). Some clones in this sample may be carry-over from other donors' samples. Here the sequenced sample was cultured PBMCs, taken from culture after CMV antigen stimulation. CDR3 sequence (DNA): TGTGCCAGCAGTTTTGACAGGGGCTCGAATGCTTTCTTT. Protein product: CASSFDRGSNAFF.